This T cell receptor beta chain was sequenced during a study of T-cell reconstitution after alpha-beta-depleted transplantation in children. Findings and limits, study-wide: Surviving recipient T cells and thymic progenitors underlay high day-60 TCRbeta diversity in some patients. The study reportedly traced alpha-beta T cells about two months after transplant to several hundred expanded graft clones. When one year had passed after transplant, most T-cell counts and diversity came from newly produced T cells.

TCRbeta library preparation incorporated unique molecular identifiers. TCRdb re-called the PCR reads with MiXCR, one entry per CDR3 protein. The sample lists around 600,000 distinct CDR3 sequences; about 23% were seen once. This clonotype came up many times. Its antigen remains unknown. Looked up from germline, CDR1 is MNHNS and CDR2 is SASEGT. The CDR3 is 15 residues long. V lost 6 bases and J 6 bases, leaving 18 bases between the germline ends. The origin of this receptor is a boy younger than two who had a stem cell transplant for acute myeloid leukemia, so the T cells may come from the graft donor. The chain combines TRBV6-1 with TRBJ1-5; maybe TRBD1 (5 bases). Material: PBMCs, mostly from graft donor cells, obtained 360 days after TCRalphabeta/CD19-depleted stem cell transplant. As DNA, the CDR3 is TGTGCCAGCAGCCAGGGACTCATCCGGAGTCAGCCCCAGCATTTT. This encodes CASSQGLIRSQPQHF.